The rows below give T cell receptor beta chains drawn from one sample of a study of cytomegalovirus exposure and HLA in healthy donors. Sequencing was performed with immunoSEQ multiplex PCR; in TCRdb, only in-frame clones are kept and a portion is missing. The sample table includes 150,000 to 200,000 clones. The sample comprised PBMCs. The receptor source for this set is a woman younger than 35 in good health and CMV-seropositive. Each CDR3 is given with its conserved first and last residue. D genes are given only for firm matches.

>TRBJ2-3|.|TRBV4-3
CASSQDWRGSTDTQYF
TGCGCCAGCAGCCAAGATTGGCGGGGAAGCACAGATACGCAGTATTTT
>TRBJ1-4|.|TRBV9
CAGSVRSGRWKLFF
TGTGCCGGATCTGTGAGGTCCGGCCGGTGGAAACTGTTTTTT
>TRBJ2-1|.|TRBV27
CASSFGSSYNEQFF
TGTGCCAGCAGTTTTGGGAGCTCCTACAATGAGCAGTTCTTC
>TRBJ1-5|.|TRBV7-2
CASSLVGAGTYQPQHF
TGTGCCAGCAGCTTAGTCGGGGCGGGGACCTATCAGCCCCAGCATTTT
>TRBJ1-6|.|TRBV2
CASSIQDRHSSPLHF
TGTGCCAGCAGTATACAGGATAGACATTCTTCACCCCTCCACTTT
>TRBJ1-4|.|TRBV5-1
CASSLYEQGRTQKLFF
TGCGCCAGCAGCTTGTACGAACAGGGTCGAACACAAAAACTGTTTTTT
>TRBJ2-5|TRBD2|TRBV6-5
CASSQETSGQETQYF
TGTGCCAGCAGCCAAGAGACTAGCGGCCAAGAGACCCAGTACTTC
>TRBJ2-3|.|TRBV9
CASSASTDTQYF
TGTGCCAGCAGCGCGAGCACAGATACGCAGTATTTT
>TRBJ1-1|.|TRBV4-3
CASSRIGVGGNTEAFF
TGCGCCAGCAGCCGTATTGGGGTGGGGGGGAACACTGAAGCTTTCTTT
>TRBJ2-7|TRBD1|TRBV18
CATTGTGGYEQYF
TGTGCCACTACCGGGACAGGGGGTTACGAGCAGTACTTC
>TRBJ2-2|TRBD2|TRBV6-4
CASSDSGSGGTGELFF
TGTGCCAGCAGTGACTCCGGATCCGGGGGGACCGGGGAGCTGTTTTTT
>TRBJ2-3|.|TRBV7-9
CASAMAGKGDTQYF
TGTGCCAGTGCCATGGCGGGGAAGGGAGATACGCAGTATTTT
>TRBJ1-1|.|TRBV5-1
CASSLGGDTEAFF
TGCGCCAGCAGCTTAGGCGGAGACACTGAAGCTTTCTTT
>TRBJ2-2|TRBD2|TRBV5-1
CASSLVPSGSRVGELFF
TGCGCCAGCAGCTTGGTTCCTAGCGGGAGTCGTGTCGGGGAGCTGTTTTTT
>TRBJ1-6|.|TRBV9
CASSSGEVRNSPLHF
TGTGCCAGCAGCTCCGGAGAGGTCCGGAATTCACCCCTCCACTTT
>TRBJ1-2|.|TRBV2
CASTMGGNYGYTF
TGTGCCAGCACAATGGGAGGGAACTATGGCTACACCTTC
>TRBJ1-1|.|TRBV7-9
CASRQQGTSTEAFF
TGTGCCAGCAGACAACAGGGAACGAGCACTGAAGCTTTCTTT
>TRBJ2-7|TRBD1|TRBV27
CASSFRDRFLHEQYF
TGTGCCAGCAGTTTCCGGGACAGGTTCCTCCACGAGCAGTACTTC
>TRBJ1-1|TRBD1|TRBV5-1
CASSVGQGRNEAFF
TGCGCCAGCAGCGTGGGACAGGGCCGGAATGAAGCTTTCTTT
>TRBJ1-2|TRBD1|TRBV6-5
CATQKTGVYGYTF
TGTGCCACACAAAAGACAGGGGTCTATGGCTACACCTTC
>TRBJ1-2|.|TRBV21-1
CASPNRGCYGYTF
TGTGCCAGCCCGAACAGGGGCTGCTATGGCTACACCTTC
>TRBJ2-7|.|TRBV5-1
CASSLGGRDEQYF
TGCGCCAGCAGCTTGGGAGGGCGGGACGAGCAGTACTTC
>TRBJ2-3|TRBD2|TRBV2
CASSPAGGVIHTQYF
TGTGCCAGCAGTCCAGCGGGGGGAGTGATTCATACGCAGTATTTT
>TRBJ2-7|.|TRBV2
CASMQVSYEQYF
TGTGCCAGCATGCAGGTCTCCTACGAGCAGTACTTC
>TRBJ1-1|.|TRBV10-3
CAITGQSMNTEAFF
TGTGCCATCACAGGACAGTCAATGAACACTGAAGCTTTCTTT
>TRBJ1-1|TRBD1|TRBV4-2
CASSQVLTGQAFF
TGTGCCAGCAGCCAAGTCCTGACAGGGCAGGCTTTCTTT
>TRBJ1-2|.|TRBV7-9
CASSLGYGVYGYTF
TGTGCCAGCAGCTTAGGTTACGGGGTCTATGGCTACACCTTC
>TRBJ2-3|.|TRBV11-2
CASSFGQKGPDTQYF
TGTGCCAGCAGCTTCGGACAGAAAGGGCCAGATACGCAGTATTTT
>TRBJ2-5|TRBD2|TRBV2
CASSQTSGGETQYF
TGTGCCAGCAGCCAGACTAGCGGGGGGGAGACCCAGTACTTC
>TRBJ1-1|TRBD1|TRBV5-1
CASSLEVGPRDREKNTEAFF
TGCGCCAGCAGCTTGGAGGTGGGACCCCGGGACAGGGAAAAAAACACTGAAGCTTTCTTT
>TRBJ2-3|TRBD2|TRBV27
CASSLRVSSGTTDTQYF
TGTGCCAGCAGTTTAAGAGTCTCTAGCGGGACCACAGATACGCAGTATTTT
>TRBJ1-2|.|TRBV9
CASSAGRRQKGYGYTF
TGTGCCAGCAGCGCCGGGAGGAGACAGAAAGGCTATGGCTACACCTTC
>TRBJ2-1|TRBD2|TRBV6-5
CASSKGLAGLSEQFF
TGTGCCAGCAGTAAGGGACTAGCGGGGCTCAGTGAGCAGTTCTTC
>TRBJ2-1|.|TRBV15
CATSRTTGTYNEQFF
TGTGCCACCAGCAGAACAACGGGTACCTACAATGAGCAGTTCTTC
>TRBJ2-3|TRBD2|TRBV25-1
CASSRTRLAGHTDTQYF
TGTGCCAGCAGTAGGACACGACTAGCGGGACACACAGATACGCAGTATTTT
>TRBJ2-1|.|TRBV25-1
CASSGVQTRHEQFF
TGTGCCAGCAGTGGGGTGCAGACTAGACATGAGCAGTTCTTC
>TRBJ2-1|.|TRBV6-5
CASAEGAYNEQFF
TGTGCCAGCGCGGAGGGAGCCTACAATGAGCAGTTCTTC
>TRBJ2-5|.|TRBV29-1
CSVETGSVVVETQYF
TGCAGCGTTGAGACCGGGAGCGTGGTCGTAGAGACCCAGTACTTC
>TRBJ2-7|TRBD2|TRBV15
CATSRVFGTSGSGYEQYF
TGTGCCACCAGCAGAGTCTTCGGGACTAGCGGGAGTGGGTACGAGCAGTACTTC
>TRBJ2-7|TRBD2|TRBV7-9
CASGTSGSNEQYF
TGTGCCAGCGGGACTAGCGGGAGTAACGAGCAGTACTTC
>TRBJ1-2|.|TRBV6-1
CASSQTALWGYTF
TGTGCCAGCAGTCAGACAGCTCTTTGGGGCTACACCTTC
>TRBJ2-5|TRBD1|TRBV7-2
CASSQDRGRETQYF
TGTGCCAGCAGCCAAGACAGGGGGCGAGAGACCCAGTACTTC